This T cell receptor (beta chain) was documented in a study of CD8 T cells in Susac syndrome. Losses at the gene ends were 3 bases for V and 8 bases for J; bases not matched to a gene: 9. The CDR3 length is 14 residues. Germline V gives CDR1 DFQATT, CDR2 SNEGSKA (reference sequence). CD8+ and CD4+ T cells taken from blood had their TCR beta sequenced. Through negative isolation, CD4+ and CD8+ T cells were obtained, while TEMRA cells were enriched using FACS. Random hexamers served to reverse transcribe about 0.5 to 1 ug RNA. Across 54 Vbeta and 13 Jbeta, immunoSEQ multiplex PCR amplified TCR beta CDR3. TCRdb itself ran the immunoSEQ multiplex PCR reads through MiXCR, one entry per CDR3 protein. The sample yields around 71,000 distinct CDR3 sequences, over 90% seen once.

J is TRBJ2-1 and V is TRBV20-1; 8 nucleotides align to TRBD1. The TCR comes from a human donor with multiple sclerosis. The sample consisted of CD4+ T cells from PBMCs. For the CDR3, the DNA is TGCAGTGCTAGGGAGACAGGGGCAAGTTATGAGCAGTTCTTC. It yields the protein CSARETGASYEQFF.